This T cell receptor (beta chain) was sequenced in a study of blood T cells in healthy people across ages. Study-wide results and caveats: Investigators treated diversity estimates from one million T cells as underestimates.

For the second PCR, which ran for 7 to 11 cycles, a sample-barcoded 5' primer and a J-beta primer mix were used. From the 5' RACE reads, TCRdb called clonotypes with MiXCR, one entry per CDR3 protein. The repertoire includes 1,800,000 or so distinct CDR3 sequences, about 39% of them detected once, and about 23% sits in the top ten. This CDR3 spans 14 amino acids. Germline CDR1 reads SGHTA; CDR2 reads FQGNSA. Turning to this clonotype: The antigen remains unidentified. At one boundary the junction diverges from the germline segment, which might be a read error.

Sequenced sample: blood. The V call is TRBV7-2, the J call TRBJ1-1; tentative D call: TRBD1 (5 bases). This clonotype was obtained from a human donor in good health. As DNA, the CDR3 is TGTGCCTGCAGCCCCGGGACGGCGAACACTGAAGCTTTCTTT. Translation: CACSPGTANTEAFF.